This T cell receptor (beta chain) was observed in a study of identical twins' blood T cells. Three pairs of healthy female monozygous twins were the donors. With regard to this clonotype: The target antigen is unknown.

Broader study findings: Top TCRbeta clonotypes were shared more with twin than unrelated donors.

A previously described protocol, modified, built RNA-based TCR cDNA libraries. Each TCR cDNA library carried sample-specific barcodes on both ends. MiXCR was run by TCRdb on the 5' RACE reads, yielding one entry per CDR3 protein. The top ten hold about 6.1% of the sample, which has hundreds of thousands of distinct CDR3 sequences, over 25% seen once. The CDR3 length is 12 residues. Trimming shortened V by 1 base and J by 6 bases, and 7 bases separated the two germline ends. The V gene's germline CDR1 is DFQATT and CDR2 SNEGSKA (reference sequence). This TCR derives from a woman aged 18 to 50 in good health. V is TRBV20-1 and J is TRBJ1-5; D is unclear. Material for sequencing was PBMCs. The CDR3 nucleotides are TGCAGTGCTAGAGGGGTAGGTCAGCCCCAGCATTTT. This codes for CSARGVGQPQHF.